The 30 T cell receptor beta chains below come from one sample, sequenced in a study of cytomegalovirus exposure and HLA in healthy donors. PCR employed 60 Vbeta and 13 Jbeta primers. Produced via immunoSEQ multiplex PCR; TCRdb's table is partial and in-frame only. The table includes about 120,000 clones, 70% to 85% detected once. Sample: PBMCs. All receptors come from a human donor in good health.

The chain is built from TRBV7-8 and TRBJ2-1; 12 bases fit TRBD2. This CDR3 spans 16 amino acids. With 4 bases clipped from V and 7 bases from J, the junction kept 8 bases outside the gene matches. The germline CDR1 and CDR2 sequences are SGHVS and FQNEAQ. The CDR3 loop reads CASSSAGLAGGNEQFF. As DNA, the CDR3 is TGTGCCAGCAGCTCTGCTGGGCTAGCGGGAGGGAATGAGCAGTTCTTC.

The chain carries TRBV9 and TRBJ1-1; D uncertain. Trimming cost V 0 bases and J 4 bases, with 13 bases left between them. CDR1 is SGDLS, CDR2 YYNGEE, per germline. CDR3 length: 15 residues. The CDR3 is CASSVATREGTEAFF. The CDR3 DNA reads as TGTGCCAGCAGCGTAGCAACGAGGGAGGGCACTGAAGCTTTCTTT. The entire variable domain, with the rest obtained from reference TRBV9 and TRBJ1-1, is as follows: DSGVTQTPKHLITATGQRVTLRCSPRSGDLSVYWYQQSLDQGLQFLIQYYNGEERAKGNILERFSAQQFPDLHSELNLSSLELGDSALYFCASSVATREGTEAFFGQGTRLTVV.

The V gene is TRBV28, the J gene TRBJ1-2, with 11 bases matching TRBD1. The germline V gene has CDR1 MDHEN and CDR2 SYDVKM. This CDR3 region has 15 residues. Trimming took 5 bases from V and 8 from J; bases not matched to a gene: 10. The CDR3: CASSPGDRGSSGYTF. The CDR3 nucleotides read TGTGCCAGCAGTCCGGGGGACAGGGGGAGTAGCGGCTACACCTTC.

V gene TRBV28 combines with J gene TRBJ2-7, with 10 bases aligning to TRBD2. The CDR3 runs 15 residues. Unmatched junction bases numbered 6, after V lost 4 bases and J lost 3 bases. CDR1 and CDR2 from the germline V gene are MDHEN and SYDVKM. The CDR3 loop reads CASSWRLAGNYEQYF. The CDR3 DNA follows: TGTGCCAGCAGTTGGAGACTAGCGGGTAACTACGAGCAGTACTTC.

The V and J genes are TRBV5-1 and TRBJ2-1, with TRBD1 identical over 7 bases. J lost 9 bases, V lost 4 bases, and 19 bases had no gene match. Germline values: CDR1 SGHRS, CDR2 YFSETQ. The CDR3 is 17 residues long. CDR3 bases: TGCGCCAGCAGCAGTAACAGGGGTCCCACTGGCTGGGGTGAGCAGTTCTTC. It specifies CASSSNRGPTGWGEQFF. Combining the CDR3 with reference TRBV5-1 and TRBJ2-1 gives the whole variable domain KAGVTQTPRYLIKTRGQQVTLSCSPISGHRSVSWYQQTPGQGLQFLFEYFSETQRNKGNFPGRFSGRQFSNSRSEMNVSTLELGDSALYLCASSSNRGPTGWGEQFFGPGTRLTVL.

In its sample, this clone was seen a few times. The chain employs TRBV19 and TRBJ1-1; TRBD1 aligns across 8 bases. V was clipped by 3 bases and J by 2 bases; unmatched bases: 5. The CDR3 extends over 15 amino acids. The germline CDR1 and CDR2 sequences are LNHDA and SQIVND (reference sequence). This CDR3 reads CASSIWTGTNTEAFF. For the CDR3, the DNA is TGTGCCAGTAGTATCTGGACAGGGACCAACACTGAAGCTTTCTTT. The full variable domain, its missing parts supplied by reference TRBV19 and TRBJ1-1, is DGGITQSPKYLFRKEGQNVTLSCEQNLNHDAMYWYRQDPGQGLRLIYYSQIVNDFQKGDIAEGYSVSREKKESFPLTVTSAQKNPTAFYLCASSIWTGTNTEAFFGQGTRLTVV.

V is TRBV18 and J is TRBJ1-2; TRBD1 aligns across 11 bases. The junction had 6 bases not matched to a gene; V was cut back by 6 bases and J by 0 bases. CDR1 KGHSH and CDR2 LQKENI come from the germline V gene. The CDR3 loop spans 16 amino acids. The chain's CDR3 is CASSPGTGGTNYGYTF. The CDR3 coding sequence is TGTGCCAGCTCCCCAGGGACAGGGGGTACTAACTATGGCTACACCTTC.

Here the CDR3 reads CASSLASWDRVNTEAFF. The CDR3 nucleotides read TGTGCCAGCAGCTTAGCGAGTTGGGACAGGGTAAACACTGAAGCTTTCTTT. This chain connects TRBV7-6 to TRBJ1-1, with TRBD1 identical over 9 bases. The CDR3 covers 17 residues. Germline values: CDR1 SGHVS, CDR2 FNYEAQ. Losses at the gene ends were 0 bases for V and 2 bases for J; bases not matched to a gene: 7.

The CDR3 region has the DNA TGTGCCAGCAGCCGGCGGTTTGGGCGGGAGCAAGAGACCCAGTACTTC. Translated, it gives CASSRRFGREQETQYF. This chain joins TRBV5-4 and TRBJ2-5; TRBD2 matches at 7 bases. V gave up 4 bases and J gave up 2 bases; unmatched junction bases: 11. From germline, CDR1 is SGHNT and CDR2 YYREEE (reference sequence). CDR3 length equals 16 residues.

The rearrangement uses TRBV9 and TRBJ2-6, with TRBD2 matching 8 bases. CDR1 SGDLS and CDR2 YYNGEE come from the germline V gene. J gave up 0 bases and V 0 bases, and 5 bases lay outside the gene matches. CDR3 length: 18 residues. CDR3 sequence reads: CASSVDSGTSSGANVLTF. CDR3 DNA: TGTGCCAGCAGCGTAGATAGCGGGACTAGCTCTGGGGCCAACGTCCTGACTTTC.

This clone was seen a single time. This chain joins TRBV2 and TRBJ2-7; a possible D gene is TRBD2 (6 bases). Deletions cut 7 bases from V and 2 bases from J, with 27 bases between. The V gene's germline CDR1 is SNHLY and CDR2 FYNNEI. The CDR3 length is 18 residues. The CDR3 nucleotides read TGTGCCAGCAATACCCCCCGGGGGACCGGGAGCGATACCTACGAGCAGTACTTC. Its translation: CASNTPRGTGSDTYEQYF.

The chain employs TRBV7-9 and TRBJ1-4; TRBD1 is a possible D gene (6 bases). The CDR3 has 18 amino acids. The germline CDR1 and CDR2 sequences are SEHNR and FQNEAQ (reference sequence). The V gene lost 2 bases and the J gene lost 4 bases, with 20 bases spanning the gap. This CDR3 reads CASSLILGQGRINEKLFF. CDR3 nucleotide sequence: TGTGCCAGCAGCTTAATTTTGGGTCAGGGGCGAATTAATGAAAAACTGTTTTTT.

This chain uses TRBV6-5 with TRBJ1-2; 10 bases agree with TRBD1. The germline V gene has CDR1 MNHEY and CDR2 SVGAGI. With V trimmed by 0 bases and J by 6 bases, 1 base remained unmatched. The CDR3 has 14 amino acids. The CDR3: CASSYSTGGHGYTF. The CDR3 DNA is TGTGCCAGCAGTTACTCGACAGGGGGCCATGGCTACACCTTC.

The genes are TRBV11-3 and TRBJ2-7, with 11 bases lining up with TRBD2. V shed 5 bases, J shed 5 bases, and the junction held 5 bases outside the gene matches. The CDR3 has 14 amino acids. Germline CDR1 is SGHNT and CDR2 is YENEEA. This chain's CDR3 is CASSLTSGTNEQYF. DNA of the CDR3: TGTGCCAGCAGCCTGACTAGCGGGACAAACGAGCAGTACTTC.

The chain carries TRBV19 and TRBJ1-1, with D possibly being TRBD1 (5 bases). Looked up from germline, CDR1 is LNHDA and CDR2 is SQIVND (reference sequence). The CDR3 loop spans 15 amino acids. V gave up 3 bases and J gave up 0 bases, with 11 bases separating them. CDR3 coding DNA: TGTGCCAGTAGTATGGGGGGGGGTTTGAACACTGAAGCTTTCTTT. This sequence encodes CASSMGGGLNTEAFF.

This rearrangement joins TRBV2 to TRBJ2-3; 7 bases line up with TRBD2. Germline-derived CDR1 and CDR2 are SNHLY and FYNNEI. The CDR3 is made up of 15 amino acids. With V trimmed by 5 bases and J by 2 bases, 7 bases remained unmatched. The CDR3 nucleotides are TGTGCCAGCAGTACTGGACTAGTGGCCACAGATACGCAGTATTTT. This translates into CASSTGLVATDTQYF. Using reference TRBV2 and TRBJ2-3 for the parts outside the CDR3, the full variable domain is EPEVTQTPSHQVTQMGQEVILRCVPISNHLYFYWYRQILGQKVEFLVSFYNNEISEKSEIFDDQFSVERPDGSNFTLKIRSTKLEDSAMYFCASSTGLVATDTQYFGPGTRLTVL.

The CDR3 bases are TGTGCCAGCAGCTTAGAGGGGACTAGCGGGAGGGTCAATGAGCAGTTCTTC. Translated: CASSLEGTSGRVNEQFF. The chain combines TRBV7-2 with TRBJ2-1, with 16 bases fitting TRBD2. The J segment lost 6 bases and the V segment lost 1 base, leaving 3 bases of the junction unmatched. This CDR3 contains 17 residues. The germline V gene encodes CDR1 SGHTA and CDR2 FQGNSA.

The genes are TRBV29-1 and TRBJ1-5; possible D gene TRBD1, 6 bases. Germline V gene sequence: CDR1 SQVTM, CDR2 ANQGSEA. With 3 bases removed from V and 7 bases from J, the gap between germline ends came to 13 bases. The CDR3 runs 13 residues. The CDR3 coding sequence is TGCAGCGTTGATCAGGGGACGGGGCAGCCCCAGCATTTT. Translation: CSVDQGTGQPQHF.

CDR3 protein: CASSGIRDTQYF. For the CDR3, the DNA is TGTGCCAGCAGTGGTATCAGAGATACGCAGTATTTT. The chain couples TRBV2 to TRBJ2-3; D not certain. CDR3 length equals 12 residues. V lost 4 bases and J lost 5, with 7 bases in between. From germline, CDR1 is SNHLY and CDR2 FYNNEI.

The chain employs TRBV4-2 and TRBJ2-1; 10 positions agree with TRBD2. The V segment lost 3 bases and the J segment 10 bases; nucleotides outside the gene matches: 12. The CDR3 spans 16 residues. The germline V gene has CDR1 LGHNA and CDR2 YNFKEQ. The CDR3: CASSHKSGRAAPEQFF. CDR3 in DNA: TGTGCCAGCAGCCACAAAAGCGGGAGGGCCGCCCCCGAGCAGTTCTTC.

The rearrangement links TRBV10-3 to TRBJ1-1; D is unresolved. The germline CDR1 and CDR2 sequences are ENHRY and SYGVKD. V was trimmed by 3 bases and J by 1 base, leaving 12 bases between them. The CDR3 length is 15 residues. CDR3 region: CAISEAGARNTEAFF. CDR3 nucleotides: TGTGCCATCAGTGAAGCGGGAGCCCGGAACACTGAAGCTTTCTTT.

The rearrangement joins TRBV29-1 to TRBJ2-5; tentatively, D is TRBD2 (5 bases). The CDR3 runs to 14 residues. V gave up 7 bases and J gave up 4 bases, with 19 bases separating them. CDR1 SQVTM and CDR2 ANQGSEA come from the germline V gene. CDR3 bases: TGCAGCGCCGGAACGTTCGGTCTAGCAGAGACCCAGTACTTC. As protein: CSAGTFGLAETQYF.

This clone came up a few times. The chain joins TRBV29-1 to TRBJ1-2, with D uncertain. Germline V lookup: CDR1 SQVTM, CDR2 ANQGSEA. V was trimmed by 0 bases and J by 2 bases, leaving 16 bases between them. The CDR3 totals 16 residues. CDR3 sequence reads: CSVEDAARGKNYGYTF. CDR3 DNA: TGCAGCGTTGAAGACGCCGCTCGTGGCAAGAACTATGGCTACACCTTC.

This clone has a handful of counts. The chain employs TRBV5-5 and TRBJ2-5; 9 positions agree with TRBD1. The CDR3 covers 15 residues. J gave up 4 bases and V 2 bases, and 6 bases lay outside the gene matches. Germline CDR1 reads SGHKS; CDR2 reads YYEKEE (reference sequence). In nucleotides, the CDR3 is TGTGCCAGCAGCTTACTACAGGGGGCTGGAGAGACCCAGTACTTC. This encodes CASSLLQGAGETQYF.

The chain is built from TRBV6-5 and TRBJ2-7, with D maybe TRBD1 (5 bases). Germline values: CDR1 MNHEY, CDR2 SVGAGI. V was clipped by 4 bases and J by 2 bases, with 9 bases between them. CDR3 length: 13 amino acids. The CDR3 DNA is TGTGCCAGCAGTTGGGGCACTGCCTACGAGCAGTACTTC. Translated: CASSWGTAYEQYF.

The sample holds a few counts of this clone. V gene TRBV28 combines with J gene TRBJ2-1, with TRBD2 matching 7 bases. The CDR3 extends over 15 amino acids. Per the germline V gene, CDR1 is MDHEN and CDR2 is SYDVKM. V gave up 6 bases and J gave up 3 bases; unmatched junction bases: 8. The CDR3 reads CASRIGAGNYNEQFF. CDR3 nucleotides: TGTGCCAGCAGGATCGGAGCGGGAAACTACAATGAGCAGTTCTTC.

This chain links TRBV7-3 with TRBJ2-7; 8 bases line up with TRBD1. V lost 2 bases, J lost 2 bases, and 5 bases stayed unmatched. CDR1 and CDR2 (germline): SGHTA, FQGTGA. This CDR3 comprises 15 residues. The CDR3 bases are TGTGCCAGCAGCTTAGACGCAGGGGGCCCCTACGAGCAGTACTTC. Protein: CASSLDAGGPYEQYF.

CDR3 residues: CASSPLSEEKLFF. The CDR3 DNA reads as TGCGCCAGCAGCCCCCTGTCGGAGGAAAAACTGTTTTTT. The J gene is TRBJ1-4, the V gene TRBV5-1; D is ambiguous. Germline values: CDR1 SGHRS, CDR2 YFSETQ. V gave up 4 bases and J gave up 8 bases, with 12 bases separating them. CDR3 length equals 13 residues.

This clone turned up a few times. This chain uses TRBV27 with TRBJ2-7; 12 nucleotides line up with TRBD2. This CDR3 contains 16 residues. CDR1 and CDR2 from the germline V gene are MNHEY and SMNVEV (reference sequence). With 6 bases clipped from V and 0 bases from J, the junction kept 6 bases outside the gene matches. The CDR3 region is CASSLGLAGSSYEQYF. The CDR3, as DNA: TGTGCCAGCAGCCTAGGACTAGCGGGATCCTCCTACGAGCAGTACTTC.

In its sample, this clone was seen a few times. This sequence joins TRBV11-3 and TRBJ2-2, with 10 positions matching TRBD1. Per the germline V gene, CDR1 is SGHNT and CDR2 is YENEEA. This CDR3 has 15 amino acids. Trimming removed 2 bases from V and 4 bases from J; junction bases left unmatched: 1. This CDR3 is CASSLRTGGTGELFF. The CDR3 DNA reads as TGTGCCAGCAGCTTAAGGACAGGGGGCACCGGGGAGCTGTTTTTT.